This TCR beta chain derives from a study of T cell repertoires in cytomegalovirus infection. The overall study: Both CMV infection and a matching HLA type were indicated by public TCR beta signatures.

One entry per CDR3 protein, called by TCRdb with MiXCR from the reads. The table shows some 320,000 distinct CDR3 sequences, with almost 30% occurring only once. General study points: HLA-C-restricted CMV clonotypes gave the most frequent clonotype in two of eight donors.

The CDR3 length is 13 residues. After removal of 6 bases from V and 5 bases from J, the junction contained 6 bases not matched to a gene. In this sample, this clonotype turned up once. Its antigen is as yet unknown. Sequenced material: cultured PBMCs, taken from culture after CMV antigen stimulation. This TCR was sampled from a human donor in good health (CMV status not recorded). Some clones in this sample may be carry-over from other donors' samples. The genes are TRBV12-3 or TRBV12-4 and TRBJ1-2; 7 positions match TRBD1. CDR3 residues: CASREGQSYGYTF. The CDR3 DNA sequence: TGTGCCAGCAGGGAGGGACAGTCATATGGCTACACCTTC.